This T cell receptor (beta chain) came from a study of shared T cell receptors in the human thymus listed by TCRdb under 2021. For the study in its entirety: The study examined how self-reactive, shared T-cell receptor alpha chains are generated in the human thymus.

V has 1 base trimmed and J has 3 bases trimmed; junction bases matching no gene number 5. Including cysteine and phenylalanine, the CDR3 has 16 amino acids. Only CDR3 DNA remains: 48 bases, in frame from the first base. From the germline V gene (reference sequence), CDR1 is SGHKS and CDR2 is YYEKEE. The library was prepared using the immunoSEQ multiplex PCR assay. TCRdb limited this immuneACCESS table to in-frame rearrangements with V and J called. A share of clones is missing; checked studies link under half to unresolved V genes, and the rest is unexplained. Counted in this sample were 550,000 to 800,000 clones; approximately 85% of them appeared once. The ten largest clones capture roughly 0.01% of the sample. This clone was detected once. Its specific antigen is unknown. There are no base qualities to consult, and no much larger clone falls within one base. Separately, the same data were catalogued under a study of human thymus T cells. As the second publication notes: Immunologically healthy infants undergoing open corrective cardiac surgery for congenital heart defects in Finland were used as donors. Thymus tissue was collected as surgical resects that were removed during corrective cardiac surgery. Biased V and J gene segment usage appeared to be present in both thymic and peripheral blood repertoires. The related research found that thymic TCR repertoires overlapped highly between unrelated individuals. TCR alpha and beta repertoires from seven to nine infant thymus samples and four related peripheral blood samples were characterized in the study. Donor ages ranged from roughly 7 to 250 days, and the cohort comprised about six male and two female infants. Thymocytes were released mechanically from tissue and stored at -70 °C as pellets of 10-30 million cells. A QIAsymphony instrument was used to extract genomic DNA from frozen cell pellets. The immunoSEQ multiplex PCR assay was used to amplify the TCRB and TCRAD loci from a standardized amount of quality-controlled genomic DNA. The amplicons covered the V(D)J region and were long enough to include the CDR3 and to identify the V and J genes. Amplicon sequencing was performed on an Illumina platform through the commercial immunoSEQ service. Primer bias and sequencing errors were corrected as previously described, and TCRAD and TCRB were defined on the basis of the IMGT database. The repertoires were analysed using immunoSEQ Analyzer 3.0 and VDJTools for basic statistics, V/J segment usage, diversity estimates, rarefaction and pairwise overlap. Chao1, ChaoE, Efron-Thisted, Shannon and inverse Simpson indices were used to estimate diversity, which was also estimated on datasets down-sampled to the smallest sample. Repertoire overlap was determined by strict matching of CDR3 nucleotide sequence, V gene and J gene, and Jaccard-based multidimensional scaling clustering was applied. Thymus samples yielded on average about 810,000 unique TCRB clonotypes, compared with some 89,000 from blood samples.

The rearranged segments are TRBV5-5 and TRBJ1-1; 11 of the junction bases match TRBD1. The specimen was thymocytes. This receptor was taken from a girl less than two years old with a congenital heart defect. Donor details come from another sample of the same person, matched by shared clones. The CDR3 sequence is CASSLWGDRGYTEAFF. In nucleotide form, the sequence is TGTGCCAGCAGCTTGTGGGGGGACAGGGGGTACACTGAAGCTTTCTTT.